The rows below give T cell receptor beta chains drawn from one sample of a study of T-cell reconstitution after alpha-beta-depleted transplantation in children. Each CDR3 protein gets one entry after TCRdb re-called the PCR reads with MiXCR. The sample holds about 300,000 distinct CDR3 sequences, around 10% seen once. The specimen comprised PBMCs, sampled before TCRalphabeta/CD19-depleted stem cell transplant. These receptors all come from a boy under two years old with acute myeloid leukemia, due to receive a stem cell transplant. The CDR3 runs from the conserved cysteine through the conserved F or W. Each record gives: D gene, J gene, V gene, clone size, CDR3 DNA, CDR3 protein. D genes are given only for firm matches. Expanded clones get a size class; other rows say once, few or many, or leave the size out.

-,TRBJ1-2,TRBV25-1,few,TGTGCCAGCAGTCCCCTCCGGGGAGAAGGCTACACCTTC,CASSPLRGEGYTF
-,TRBJ1-1,TRBV12-3/TRBV12-4,many,TGTGCCAGCAGCCCTGGAAGTCACGTAGCGAACACTGAAGCTTTCTTT,CASSPGSHVANTEAFF
TRBD2,TRBJ2-1,TRBV20-1,many,TGCAGTGCTTGGGGTAGCGGGAGCTCCTACAATGAGCAGTTCTTC,CSAWGSGSSYNEQFF
-,TRBJ2-7,TRBV29-1,many,TGCAGCGTTGGGGCTTCAGCTTCGAGCTCCTACGAGCAGTACTTC,CSVGASASSSYEQYF
-,TRBJ2-1,TRBV5-1,many,TGCGCCAGCAGCCCCCAAGGACCGCGATCCAATGAGCAGTTCTTC,CASSPQGPRSNEQFF
-,TRBJ2-7,TRBV24-1,many,TGTGCCACCAGTGATGCGACGGACCCGGGAGACGAGCAGTACTTC,CATSDATDPGDEQYF
-,TRBJ2-1,TRBV3-1,few,TGTGCCAGCAGCCAAGGGCGCGCGGGGACGGCCGACAATGAGCAGTTCTTC,CASSQGRAGTADNEQFF
TRBD2,TRBJ2-1,TRBV28,-,TGTGCCAGCAGTTTTGGTCGGGCTAGCGGGAGGGGTGAGCAGTTCTTC,CASSFGRASGRGEQFF
-,TRBJ2-3,TRBV20-1,few,TGCAGTGCTAGAGATCTGTTCCCCATGGCGTCTAGCACAGATACGCAGTATTTT,CSARDLFPMASSTDTQYF
-,TRBJ1-6,TRBV4-1,many,TGCGCCAGCAGCCAAGAACCCGGAGGGATGACCAGAGGGACCTATAATTCACCCCTCCACTTT,CASSQEPGGMTRGTYNSPLHF
TRBD1,TRBJ2-3,TRBV7-3,many,TGTGCCAGCAGCTTAAACAGGGGGCATAAAGATACGCAGTATTTT,CASSLNRGHKDTQYF
TRBD2,TRBJ2-7,TRBV29-1,few,TGCAGCGTTGAAGATCATAGACTAGCGGGGGGGTACGAGCAGTACTTC,CSVEDHRLAGGYEQYF
-,TRBJ2-6,TRBV9,-,TGTGCCAGCAGCGTAGGGGGCGGGCCGTCTGGGGCCAACGTCCTGACTTTC,CASSVGGGPSGANVLTF
TRBD2,TRBJ2-7,TRBV28,few,TGTGCCAGCAGTTTAACTCGACTAGCGGGGGGGAGCGAGCAGTACTTC,CASSLTRLAGGSEQYF
-,TRBJ2-1,TRBV6-5,few,TGTGCCAGCAGTTACGAATCGGGCTCCTACAATGAGCAGTTCTTC,CASSYESGSYNEQFF
TRBD2,TRBJ2-2,TRBV20-1,-,TGCTGTGCTAGTCCCCTGGACAGCTTGGTAGCGGGAGGGCCGGACACCGGGGAGCTGTTTTTT,CCASPLDSLVAGGPDTGELFF
-,TRBJ2-7,TRBV28,many,TGTGCCAGCAGTCCGACGGGACGCTCCTACGAGCAGTACTTC,CASSPTGRSYEQYF
-,TRBJ2-7,TRBV7-2,-,TGTGCCAGCAGCTTAGTAGGTGTAGGGGGGTCCTACGAGCAGTACTTC,CASSLVGVGGSYEQYF
TRBD2,TRBJ2-3,TRBV20-1,many,TGCAGTGCTTTTAGCGGGAAAGGCACAGATACGCAGTATTTT,CSAFSGKGTDTQYF
TRBD2,TRBJ2-5,TRBV7-3,many,TGTGCCAGCAGCTTATCCCCGCTAGCGGGGGGGCAAGAGACCCAGTACTTC,CASSLSPLAGGQETQYF
TRBD2,TRBJ2-5,TRBV3-1,few,TGTGCCAGCAGCCAAGGCACCTTAGCGGGGGGGGAAGAGACCCAGTACTTC,CASSQGTLAGGEETQYF
-,TRBJ2-6,TRBV2,few,TGTGCCAGCAGTGAAGATCGACTGTCTATCTCTGGGGCCAACGTCCTGACTTTC,CASSEDRLSISGANVLTF
TRBD1,TRBJ2-7,TRBV20-1,many,TGCAGTGCTAGTACAGGGGGCTGGGTAGGGAACGAGCAGTACTTC,CSASTGGWVGNEQYF
-,TRBJ1-4,TRBV5-6,few,TGTGCCAGCAGCTTGTCCGGGGTAGAGGAAAAACTGTTTTTT,CASSLSGVEEKLFF
-,TRBJ1-2,TRBV12-3/TRBV12-4,many,TGTGCCAGCAGTCAAGACAGAAGCTATGGCTACACCTTC,CASSQDRSYGYTF
-,TRBJ1-5,TRBV7-9,-,TGTGCCAGCAGCCCCGCGCCCTGGCTCCAGCATTTT,CASSPAPWLQHF
-,TRBJ2-1,TRBV28,few,TGTGCCAGCAGTTCCAGGGTAAGGGAGCAGTTCTTC,CASSSRVREQFF
TRBD2,TRBJ2-5,TRBV9,many,TGTGCCAGCAGCGGAGGACTAGCGGGGGACCAAGAGACCCAGTACTTC,CASSGGLAGDQETQYF
-,TRBJ2-1,TRBV12-3/TRBV12-4,many,TGTGCCAGCAGTTTCCGGGACAATCACAATGAGCAGTTCTTC,CASSFRDNHNEQFF
TRBD2,TRBJ2-6,TRBV12-3/TRBV12-4,few,TGTGCCAGCAGTTCCTCACCGGGACTAGCGGGGGCCTCCGGGGCCAACGTCCTGACTTTC,CASSSSPGLAGASGANVLTF
TRBD1,TRBJ1-2,TRBV29-1,many,TGCAGCGCCTTAGACAGGGCGTACTATGGCTACACCTTC,CSALDRAYYGYTF
-,TRBJ2-5,TRBV6-5,many,TGTGCCAGCAGGACAGCTCAAGAGACCCAGTACTTC,CASRTAQETQYF
-,TRBJ1-6,TRBV6-1,many,TGTGCCAGCACCAGGAGCTCCTATAATTCACCCCTCCACTTT,CASTRSSYNSPLHF
-,TRBJ2-5,TRBV7-2,-,TGTGCCAGCAGCTTAACGGGTTCGGCAGAGACCCAGTACTTC,CASSLTGSAETQYF
TRBD1,TRBJ2-3,TRBV12-3/TRBV12-4,many,TGTGCCAGCAGTCTAGGGACAGCTTTCACAGATACGCAGTATTTT,CASSLGTAFTDTQYF
-,TRBJ2-7,TRBV5-1,many,TGCGCCAGCAGCTCGGGACTGAACTCCTACGAGCAGTACTTC,CASSSGLNSYEQYF
-,TRBJ2-1,TRBV4-2,many,TGTGCCAGCAGCCAAGCCATGGACGGCGATGAGCAGTTCTTC,CASSQAMDGDEQFF
-,TRBJ2-5,TRBV5-1,few,TGCGCCAGCAGCTTACAGGGTGCCCCTGAAGAGACCCAGTACTTC,CASSLQGAPEETQYF
-,TRBJ1-3,TRBV29-1,-,TGCAGCGCTTTCGACAGGTCGGACACCATATATTTT,CSAFDRSDTIYF
-,TRBJ1-6,TRBV7-2,many,TGTGCCAGCAGCCCCCGGGGGGTGTCCCTCCACTTT,CASSPRGVSLHF
-,TRBJ2-5,TRBV9,many,TGTGCCAGCAGCGCTGGCGGGGTAACGGAGACCCAGTACTTC,CASSAGGVTETQYF
-,TRBJ1-5,TRBV20-1,-,TGCAGTGCTGCAGAAACCGAGAAAGGCAATCAGCCCCAGCATTTT,CSAAETEKGNQPQHF
-,TRBJ2-3,TRBV2,many,TGTGCCAGCAGTGACAGGGCAGATACGCAGTATTTT,CASSDRADTQYF
-,TRBJ2-3,TRBV20-1,many,TGCAGTGCTAGAGATCAGGGCGGGGGCTCCCCAAGCACAGATACGCAGTATTTT,CSARDQGGGSPSTDTQYF
TRBD2,TRBJ2-3,TRBV5-1,many,TGCGCCAGCAGCTTGCTAGCGGGGTTCACAGATACGCAGTATTTT,CASSLLAGFTDTQYF
-,TRBJ1-4,TRBV6-1,many,TGTGCCAGCAGTAAAGTGGGGGGCCTTGAAAAACTGTTTTTT,CASSKVGGLEKLFF
TRBD2,TRBJ2-1,TRBV13,many,TGTGCCAGCAGCTTAGGGCGGGAGGTCAATGAGCAGTTCTTC,CASSLGREVNEQFF
-,TRBJ2-3,TRBV29-1,many,TGCAGCGTTGCTCTATACACAGATACGCAGTATTTT,CSVALYTDTQYF
-,TRBJ2-2,TRBV30,many,TGTGCCTGGACCGGACCCGTCCGGGAGCTGTTTTTT,CAWTGPVRELFF